Shown below are 8 T cell receptor beta chains from a single sample sequenced in a study of shared clonotypes between healthy human individuals. Measured with immunoSEQ multiplex PCR; TCRdb has only the in-frame clones, and not every one. The sample carries fewer than 850,000 clones, around 72% recorded once. The sequenced material came from memory CD4+ T cells sorted from blood. Subset specified: CD45RA-negative fraction. These receptors were collected from a woman aged 25 to 39 in good health.

The rearrangement links TRBV6-6 to TRBJ1-2; D gene unclear. Germline V lookup: CDR1 MNHNY, CDR2 SVGAGI (reference sequence). The germline V and J ends were trimmed by 0 bases and 0 bases, with 11 bases remaining between them. The CDR3 runs to 16 residues. The CDR3 region has the DNA TGTGCCAGCAGTTACTCTGATACAGTGTCTAACTATGGCTACACCTTC. Protein: CASSYSDTVSNYGYTF.

The genes are TRBV28 and TRBJ1-3; maybe TRBD1 (6 bases). Germline V gene data show CDR1 as MDHEN and CDR2 as SYDVKM. The CDR3 is 14 residues long. The V gene lost 2 bases and the J gene lost 4 bases, with 9 bases spanning the gap. The DNA of the CDR3 is TGTGCCAGCAGTTTAGTTGGGGGCGGAAACACCATATATTTT. Its protein product is CASSLVGGGNTIYF. The full variable domain, in which reference TRBV28 and TRBJ1-3 provide the parts outside the CDR3, is DVKVTQSSRYLVKRTGEKVFLECVQDMDHENMFWYRQDPGLGLRLIYFSYDVKMKEKGDIPEGYSVSREKKERFSLILESASTNQTSMYLCASSLVGGGNTIYFGEGSWLTVV.

The chain carries TRBV18 and TRBJ2-1, with 10 bases aligning to TRBD2. The V and J ends lost 6 bases and 3 bases, in that order; junction bases with no gene match: 14. The CDR3 is made up of 18 amino acids. The germline V gene encodes CDR1 KGHSH and CDR2 LQKENI. The CDR3 DNA reads TGTGCCAGCTCGGCCCAATGGGCATCTAGCGGGAGCTACAATGAGCAGTTCTTC. Translating gives CASSAQWASSGSYNEQFF.

In regard to this clone: One junction end disagrees with the germline gene, perhaps due to a read error. V gene TRBV6-6 combines with J gene TRBJ1-3; 8 nucleotides line up with TRBD1. Germline loops: CDR1 MNHNY, CDR2 SVGAGI (reference sequence). The CDR3 is 16 residues long. CDR3 residues: CASSRSSTGGGTTIYF. The CDR3 DNA reads as TGTGCCAGCAGTCGGTCAAGCACAGGGGGAGGAACCACCATATATTTT.

The chain couples TRBV5-4 to TRBJ2-7; 7 nucleotides match TRBD2. J lost 5 bases, V lost 4 bases, and 12 bases had no gene match. The V gene's germline CDR1 is SGHNT and CDR2 YYREEE (reference sequence). This CDR3 has 15 amino acids. CDR3 sequence (DNA): TGTGCCAGCAGCGGCAAGTCGCGGGAGCTTAACGAGCAGTACTTC. This encodes CASSGKSRELNEQYF.

The genes are TRBV7-2 and TRBJ2-1; 9 bases map to TRBD2. The CDR3 totals 16 residues. After removal of 5 bases from V and 3 bases from J, the junction contained 8 bases not matched to a gene. Germline loops: CDR1 SGHTA, CDR2 FQGNSA. The CDR3 DNA is TGTGCCAGCAGCCAAAGCGGGAGGACCTTCTACAATGAGCAGTTCTTC. Translation: CASSQSGRTFYNEQFF. Combining the CDR3 with reference TRBV7-2 and TRBJ2-1 gives the whole variable domain GAGVSQSPSNKVTEKGKDVELRCDPISGHTALYWYRQSLGQGLEFLIYFQGNSAPDKSGLPSDRFSAERTGGSVSTLTIQRTQQEDSAVYLCASSQSGRTFYNEQFFGPGTRLTVL.

This clone was seen a handful of times. The genes are TRBV21-1 and TRBJ2-1; TRBD1, the table's D call, lacks a check against the DNA. TRBV21-1 is a pseudogene locus. There are 13 residues in the CDR3. The CDR3 nucleotides are TGTGCCAGCAGCCTATGGCAGGCCCATGAGCAGTTCTTC. Protein sequence: CASSLWQAHEQFF.

The gene calls are TRBV28 and TRBJ2-7; D may be TRBD1 (5 bases). V lost 7 bases, J lost 10 bases, and 20 bases lay in between. The CDR3 length is 13 residues. CDR1 and CDR2 from the germline V gene are MDHEN and SYDVKM. CDR3 nucleotides: TGTGCCAGCAACACCCCTTCCAGGGTTCGTCAGTACTTC. This sequence encodes CASNTPSRVRQYF.